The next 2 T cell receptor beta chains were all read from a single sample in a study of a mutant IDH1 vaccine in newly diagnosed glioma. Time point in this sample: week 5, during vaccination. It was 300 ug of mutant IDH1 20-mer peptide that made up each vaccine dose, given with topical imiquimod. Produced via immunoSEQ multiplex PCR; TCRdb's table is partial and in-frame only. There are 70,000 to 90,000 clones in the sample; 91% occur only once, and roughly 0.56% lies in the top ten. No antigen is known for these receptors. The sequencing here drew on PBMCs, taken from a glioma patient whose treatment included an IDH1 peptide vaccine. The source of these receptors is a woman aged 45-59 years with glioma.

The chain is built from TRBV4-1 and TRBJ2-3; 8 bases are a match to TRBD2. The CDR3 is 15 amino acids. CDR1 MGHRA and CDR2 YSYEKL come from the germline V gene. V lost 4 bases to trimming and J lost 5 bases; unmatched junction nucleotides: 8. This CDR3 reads CASSLLGLAGDTQYF. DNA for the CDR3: TGCGCCAGCAGCCTACTCGGACTAGCCGGAGATACGCAGTATTTT.

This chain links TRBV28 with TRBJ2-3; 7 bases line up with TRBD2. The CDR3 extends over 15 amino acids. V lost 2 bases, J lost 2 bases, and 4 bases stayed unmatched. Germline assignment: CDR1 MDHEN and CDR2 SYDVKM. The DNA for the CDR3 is TGTGCCAGCAGTTTAGCGGGAGACCCCACAGATACGCAGTATTTT. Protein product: CASSLAGDPTDTQYF.